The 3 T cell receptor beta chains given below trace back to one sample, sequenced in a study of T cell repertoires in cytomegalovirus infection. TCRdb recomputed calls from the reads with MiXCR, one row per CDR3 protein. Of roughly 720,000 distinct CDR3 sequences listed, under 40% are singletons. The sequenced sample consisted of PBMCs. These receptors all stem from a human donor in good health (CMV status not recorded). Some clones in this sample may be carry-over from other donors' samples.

CDR3 sequence (DNA): TGTGCCAGCAGCCTAGCAGGGGCCCTGACAGAGGGGGAGCTGTTTTTT. Translation: CASSLAGALTEGELFF. V gene TRBV11-2 combines with J gene TRBJ2-2; D perhaps matches TRBD1 (6 bases). This CDR3 is built from 16 residues. Trimming removed 5 bases at V and 8 bases at J, with 21 bases between. Germline V CDR1 and CDR2: SGHAT, FQNNGV.

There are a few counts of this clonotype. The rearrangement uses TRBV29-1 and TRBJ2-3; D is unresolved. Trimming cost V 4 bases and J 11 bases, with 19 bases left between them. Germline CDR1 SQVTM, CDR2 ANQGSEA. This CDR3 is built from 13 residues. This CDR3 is CSVGAERPRRQYF. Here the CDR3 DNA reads TGCAGCGTTGGAGCAGAACGACCAAGAAGGCAGTATTTT.

The CDR3 coding sequence is TGCGCCAGCAGAGAAACGGGACCCCGAGGGAGCTATGGCTACACCTTC. Protein product: CASRETGPRGSYGYTF. The V gene is TRBV4-1, the J gene TRBJ1-2; weak D call: TRBD1 (5 bases). The germline CDR1 and CDR2 sequences are MGHRA and YSYEKL. CDR3 length: 16 amino acids. The V and J ends lost 6 bases and 4 bases respectively, with 21 bases between them.